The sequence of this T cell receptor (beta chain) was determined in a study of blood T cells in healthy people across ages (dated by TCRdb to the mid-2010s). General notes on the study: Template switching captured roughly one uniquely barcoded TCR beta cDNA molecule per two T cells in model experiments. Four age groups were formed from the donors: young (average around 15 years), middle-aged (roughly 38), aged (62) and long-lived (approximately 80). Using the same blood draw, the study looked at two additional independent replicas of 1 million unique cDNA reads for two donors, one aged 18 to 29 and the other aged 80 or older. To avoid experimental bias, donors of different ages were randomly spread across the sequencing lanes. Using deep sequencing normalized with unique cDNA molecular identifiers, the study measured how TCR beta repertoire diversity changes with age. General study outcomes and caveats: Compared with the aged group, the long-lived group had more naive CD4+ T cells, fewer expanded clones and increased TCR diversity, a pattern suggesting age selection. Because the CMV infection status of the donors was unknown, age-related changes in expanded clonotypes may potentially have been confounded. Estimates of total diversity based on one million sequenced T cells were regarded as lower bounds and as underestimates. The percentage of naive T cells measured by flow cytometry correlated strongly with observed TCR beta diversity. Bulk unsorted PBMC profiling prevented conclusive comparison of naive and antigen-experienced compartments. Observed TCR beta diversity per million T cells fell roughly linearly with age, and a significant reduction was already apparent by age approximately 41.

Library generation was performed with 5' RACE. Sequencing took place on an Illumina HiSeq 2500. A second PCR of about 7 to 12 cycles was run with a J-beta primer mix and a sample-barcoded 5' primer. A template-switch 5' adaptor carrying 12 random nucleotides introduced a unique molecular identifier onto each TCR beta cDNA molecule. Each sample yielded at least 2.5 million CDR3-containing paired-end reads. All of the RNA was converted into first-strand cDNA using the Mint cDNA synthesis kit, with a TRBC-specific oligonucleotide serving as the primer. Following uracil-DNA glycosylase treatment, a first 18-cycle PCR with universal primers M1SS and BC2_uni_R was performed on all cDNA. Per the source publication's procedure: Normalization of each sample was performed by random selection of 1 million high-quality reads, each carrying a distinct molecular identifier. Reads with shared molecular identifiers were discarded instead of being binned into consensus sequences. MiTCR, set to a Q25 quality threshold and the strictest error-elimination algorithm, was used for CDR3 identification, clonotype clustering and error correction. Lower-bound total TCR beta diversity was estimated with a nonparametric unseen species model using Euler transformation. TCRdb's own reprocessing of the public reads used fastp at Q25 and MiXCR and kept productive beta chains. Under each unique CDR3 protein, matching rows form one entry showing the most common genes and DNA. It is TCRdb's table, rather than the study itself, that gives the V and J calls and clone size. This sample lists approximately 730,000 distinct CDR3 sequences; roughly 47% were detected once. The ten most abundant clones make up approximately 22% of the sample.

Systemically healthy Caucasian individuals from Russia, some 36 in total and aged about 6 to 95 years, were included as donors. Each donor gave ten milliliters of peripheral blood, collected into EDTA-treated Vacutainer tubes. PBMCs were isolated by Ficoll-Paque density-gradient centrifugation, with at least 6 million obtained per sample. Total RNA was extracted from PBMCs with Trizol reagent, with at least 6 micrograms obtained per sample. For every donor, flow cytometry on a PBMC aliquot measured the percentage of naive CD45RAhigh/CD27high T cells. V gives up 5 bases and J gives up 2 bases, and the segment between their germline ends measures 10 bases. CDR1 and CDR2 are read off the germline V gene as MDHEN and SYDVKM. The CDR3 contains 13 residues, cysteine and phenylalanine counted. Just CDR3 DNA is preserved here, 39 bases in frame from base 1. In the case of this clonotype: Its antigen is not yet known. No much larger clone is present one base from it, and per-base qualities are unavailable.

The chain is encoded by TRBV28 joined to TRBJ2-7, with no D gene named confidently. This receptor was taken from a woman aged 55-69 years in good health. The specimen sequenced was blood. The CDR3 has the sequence CASSAPSTYEQYF. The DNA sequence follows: TGTGCCAGCAGTGCCCCGTCGACCTACGAGCAGTACTTC.